This T cell receptor (beta chain) was captured by sequencing in a study of T cells in Graves' hyperthyroidism and ophthalmopathy. V gave up 4 bases and J gave up 0 bases, with 11 bases separating them. The CDR3 is 14 amino acids. Germline V CDR1 and CDR2: SQVTM, ANQGSEA. TCR beta CDR3 sequences were amplified from RNA transcripts. First-round RT-PCR with HTBI primers amplified the TCR CDR3 region. From the multiplex PCR reads, TCRdb called clonotypes with MiXCR, one entry per CDR3 protein. The sample records about 660,000 distinct CDR3 sequences, roughly 46% being singletons. Diagnoses were made from clinical symptoms, serum measures (thyroxine and TRAb), thyroid ultrasound and orbital computed tomography. Whole-study results and caveats: Patients with ophthalmopathy were separated from those with stable hyperthyroidism by a 13 V-J model. The blood repertoire included most of the expanded thyroid clonotypes above 0.001.

This clonotype was picked up a small number of times. Antigen specificity is unknown. The chain joins TRBV29-1 to TRBJ2-3; no clear D gene. The clonotype was recovered from an adult man with Graves' disease, either hyperthyroidism or ophthalmopathy (not recorded which). The material sequenced was peripheral blood or thyroid tissue (not recorded which). DNA for the CDR3: TGCAGCGTTGGACGGCGACTCAGCACAGATACGCAGTATTTT. Residues: CSVGRRLSTDTQYF.